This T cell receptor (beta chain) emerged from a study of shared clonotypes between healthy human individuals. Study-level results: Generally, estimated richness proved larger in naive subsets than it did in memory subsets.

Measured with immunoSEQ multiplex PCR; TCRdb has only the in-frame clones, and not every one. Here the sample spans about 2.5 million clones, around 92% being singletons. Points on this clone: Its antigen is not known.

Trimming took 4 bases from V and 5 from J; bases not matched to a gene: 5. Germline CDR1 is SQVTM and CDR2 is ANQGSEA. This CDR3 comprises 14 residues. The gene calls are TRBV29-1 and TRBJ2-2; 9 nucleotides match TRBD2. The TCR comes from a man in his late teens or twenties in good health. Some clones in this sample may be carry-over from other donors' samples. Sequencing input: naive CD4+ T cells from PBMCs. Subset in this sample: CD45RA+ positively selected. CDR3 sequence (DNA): TGCAGCGTTGGTGCGGGAGGGCTGACCGGGGAGCTGTTTTTT. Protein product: CSVGAGGLTGELFF.